These 22 T cell receptor beta chains share one sample of origin, sequenced in a study of control samples from healthy donors and cancer patients. Using immunoSEQ multiplex PCR, the repertoire was profiled, and TCRdb retains in-frame clones only, with some absent. The table has about 220,000 clones, about 95% seen once. Sequencing was performed on blood. The source of these receptors is a man aged 50 to 59 in good health.

This rearrangement joins TRBV19 to TRBJ1-3; D not certain. The V gene lost 3 bases and the J gene lost 2 bases, with 14 bases spanning the gap. The CDR3 runs to 16 residues. From germline, CDR1 is LNHDA and CDR2 SQIVND (reference sequence). The CDR3 bases are TGTGCCAGTAGTATGTTCTCGAATAGCGCTGGAAACACCATATATTTT. Protein product: CASSMFSNSAGNTIYF. Looking up the rest from reference TRBV19 and TRBJ1-3 gives the full variable domain: DGGITQSPKYLFRKEGQNVTLSCEQNLNHDAMYWYRQDPGQGLRLIYYSQIVNDFQKGDIAEGYSVSREKKESFPLTVTSAQKNPTAFYLCASSMFSNSAGNTIYFGEGSWLTVV.

This chain links TRBV28 with TRBJ2-5; D not resolved. This CDR3 is 15 amino acids long. Trimming removed 7 bases from V and 2 bases from J, with 17 bases in between. Germline CDR1 reads MDHEN; CDR2 reads SYDVKM. For the CDR3, the DNA is TGTGCCAGCACCTCCCCGGTAGGGTGGCAAGAGACCCAGTACTTC. Protein product: CASTSPVGWQETQYF.

J is TRBJ2-7 and V is TRBV2; D not certain. Germline V CDR1 and CDR2: SNHLY, FYNNEI. This CDR3 has 12 amino acids. V was cut by 5 bases and J by 0 bases, with 5 bases left in between. CDR3 nucleotides: TGTGCCAGCAGTTTCAGCTCCTACGAGCAGTACGTC. This codes for CASSFSSYEQYV.

This clone was counted once. The chain carries TRBV9 and TRBJ1-5, with 10 positions matching TRBD1. This CDR3 comprises 15 residues. V lost 2 bases and J lost 5; bases outside the gene matches: 4. Per germline, CDR1 SGDLS and CDR2 YYNGEE. CDR3 in amino acids: CASSVGTGDYQPQHF. In DNA, the CDR3 is TGTGCCAGCAGCGTCGGGACAGGGGATTATCAGCCCCAGCATTTT.

The genes are TRBV28 and TRBJ1-2; 7 nucleotides line up with TRBD1. Per germline, CDR1 MDHEN and CDR2 SYDVKM. This CDR3 spans 13 amino acids. With V trimmed by 5 bases and J by 14 bases, 14 bases remained unmatched. CDR3 DNA sequence: TGTGCCAGCAGTCTTTCGTCCGACAGGGCCGATACCTTC. Its translation: CASSLSSDRADTF.

V and J are TRBV10-3 and TRBJ1-1; tentatively, D is TRBD1 (6 bases). The V gene lost 8 bases and the J gene lost 3 bases, with 16 bases spanning the gap. CDR3 length equals 14 residues. Germline CDR1 is ENHRY and CDR2 is SYGVKD. The CDR3 protein is CAIRAGGGHTEAFF. The CDR3 bases are TGTGCCATCCGGGCGGGGGGCGGCCACACTGAAGCTTTCTTT.

This chain uses TRBV5-1 with TRBJ1-3; D remains ambiguous. The CDR3 length is 14 residues. Germline V lookup: CDR1 SGHRS, CDR2 YFSETQ. Deletions cut 3 bases from V and 4 bases from J, with 11 bases between. Here the CDR3 reads CASSWGSDGNTIYF. The CDR3, as DNA: TGCGCCAGCAGCTGGGGTTCTGACGGAAACACCATATATTTT.

The chain joins TRBV27 to TRBJ2-1; either TRBD1 or TRBD2 may supply D (5 bases each). Per the germline V gene, CDR1 is MNHEY and CDR2 is SMNVEV (reference sequence). V was cut by 4 bases and J by 2 bases, with 18 bases left in between. CDR3 length: 17 residues. CDR3 sequence reads: CASSSRSGTKTYNEQFF. CDR3 coding DNA: TGTGCCAGCAGTTCCCGATCCGGGACCAAAACCTACAATGAGCAGTTCTTC.

V gene TRBV28 combines with J gene TRBJ2-7; D might be TRBD1 or TRBD2, each matching 5 bases. CDR3 length: 17 amino acids. Germline V gene sequence: CDR1 MDHEN, CDR2 SYDVKM. V was pared by 3 bases and J by 3 bases, with 21 bases between. CDR3 sequence (DNA): TGTGCCAGCAGTTTCCCCGGGACCTACAAGGGGCTCTACGAGCAGTACTTC. Translated: CASSFPGTYKGLYEQYF.

This chain uses TRBV19 with TRBJ1-2; D is ambiguous. Looked up from germline, CDR1 is LNHDA and CDR2 is SQIVND (reference sequence). The CDR3 sequence is 10 residues long. V was cut by 8 bases and J by 6 bases, with 7 bases left in between. This chain's CDR3 is CASSVDGYTF. CDR3 in DNA: TGTGCCAGTTCGGTGGATGGCTACACCTTC.

V is TRBV6-6 and J is TRBJ1-6; 7 positions match TRBD1. The CDR3 sequence is 15 residues long. V dropped 7 bases and J dropped 6; count of bases not matched to a gene: 9. From germline, CDR1 is MNHNY and CDR2 SVGAGI (reference sequence). For the CDR3, the DNA is TGTGCCAGCAAGGTACAGGGGACGGGTAATTCACCCCTCCACTTT. Its protein is CASKVQGTGNSPLHF.

The rearrangement joins TRBV5-1 to TRBJ2-7, with TRBD1 matching 11 bases. The CDR3 covers 14 residues. Trimming took 4 bases from V and 4 from J; bases not matched to a gene: 4. Germline CDR1 and CDR2: SGHRS and YFSETQ. CDR3 nucleotide sequence: TGCGCCAGCAGCGAAGGACAGGGGGCTTACGAGCAGTACTTC. Translating it yields CASSEGQGAYEQYF.

This clone has only one observation. The same CDR3 is also encoded by other DNA sequences in this sample. This chain's CDR3 is CASSPRGRGYTF. In nucleotides, the CDR3 is TGTGCCAGCAGCCCGCGGGGGAGGGGCTACACCTTC. The chain uses TRBV3-1 (or the pseudogene TRBV3-2) and TRBJ1-2, with D tentatively TRBD1 (5 bases). Trimming took off 4 bases at V and 8 bases at J, with 11 bases between the two ends. CDR3 length: 12 residues. Germline V gene data show CDR1 as LGHDT and CDR2 as YNNKEL (reference sequence).

This rearrangement joins TRBV21-1 to TRBJ1-1; the table assigns TRBD1, which was not confirmed against the DNA. TRBV21-1 is a pseudogene. The CDR3 runs 10 residues. This CDR3 reads CASSTQGVTF. CDR3 nucleotides: TGTGCCAGCAGCACCCAAGGGGTTACTTTT.

The J gene is TRBJ2-2, the V gene TRBV7-6; no clear D gene. Germline CDR1 reads SGHVS; CDR2 reads FNYEAQ. The V gene lost 1 base and the J gene lost 7 bases, with 4 bases spanning the gap. The CDR3 runs 12 residues. The CDR3 sequence: CASSLEVGELFF. The CDR3 DNA reads TGTGCCAGCAGCTTAGAGGTCGGGGAGCTGTTTTTT.

The CDR3 spells CARRTGGRETQYF. DNA of the CDR3: TGTGCCAGAAGGACAGGGGGGAGGGAGACCCAGTACTTC. The chain combines TRBV6-5 with TRBJ2-5; 10 nucleotides align to TRBD1. J lost 5 bases, V lost 9 bases, and 6 bases had no gene match. Germline values: CDR1 MNHEY, CDR2 SVGAGI. This CDR3 has 13 residues.

The chain uses TRBV29-1 and TRBJ2-1, with D perhaps matching TRBD1 (6 bases). Germline V gives CDR1 SQVTM, CDR2 ANQGSEA. V was clipped by 8 bases and J by 9 bases, with 20 bases between them. This CDR3 is 13 amino acids long. As DNA, the CDR3 is TGCAGCTTCCATCGTGGGGGCGCAAGTGAGCAGTTCTTC. This translates into CSFHRGGASEQFF.

V is TRBV10-1 and J is TRBJ2-7, with D possibly being TRBD1 (5 bases). CDR1 WNHNN and CDR2 SYGVQD come from the germline V gene (reference sequence). V lost 0 bases and J 2 bases, leaving 8 bases between the germline ends. The CDR3 is 14 residues long. The CDR3 loop reads CASSESMGPYEQYF. The CDR3, as DNA: TGCGCCAGCAGTGAGTCGATGGGGCCCTACGAGCAGTACTTC.

This clone was detected once. This chain's CDR3 is CASSLARGTGRNEQFF. CDR3 sequence (DNA): TGTGCCAGCAGCTTGGCCAGGGGGACAGGGAGGAATGAGCAGTTCTTC. The rearrangement joins TRBV5-4 to TRBJ2-1, with 9 bases aligning to TRBD1. CDR1 is SGHNT, CDR2 YYREEE, per germline (reference sequence). The CDR3 spans 16 residues. Losses at the gene ends were 0 bases for V and 7 bases for J; bases not matched to a gene: 8.

The chain uses TRBV14 and TRBJ1-2; 12 positions match TRBD1. CDR1 SGHDN and CDR2 FVKESK come from the germline V gene. V trimming: 5 bases; J trimming: 6 bases; junction bases outside the gene matches: 10. The CDR3 is 16 residues long. The CDR3 is CASSFPGQGAIHGYTF. CDR3 coding DNA: TGTGCCAGCAGCTTCCCGGGACAGGGGGCCATTCATGGCTACACCTTC.

The chain combines TRBV27 with TRBJ1-2, with D uncertain. The CDR3 is 15 amino acids. V lost 7 bases to trimming and J lost 7 bases, with 22 bases between them. Germline V lookup: CDR1 MNHEY, CDR2 SMNVEV (reference sequence). The CDR3 DNA follows: TGTGCCAGCACCGCTGGTCCGGAGGTGGTGGGTGGCTACACCTTC. Its translation is CASTAGPEVVGGYTF.

V and J are TRBV5-6 and TRBJ2-5; D tentatively fits TRBD1 or TRBD2 (6 bases each). CDR3 length: 14 residues. V lost 2 bases and J lost 5, with 13 bases in between. The germline V gene has CDR1 SGHDT and CDR2 YYEEEE. CDR3 DNA: TGTGCCAGCAGCTTATACGGGGGCGGTGAGACCCAGTACTTC. Protein: CASSLYGGGETQYF.